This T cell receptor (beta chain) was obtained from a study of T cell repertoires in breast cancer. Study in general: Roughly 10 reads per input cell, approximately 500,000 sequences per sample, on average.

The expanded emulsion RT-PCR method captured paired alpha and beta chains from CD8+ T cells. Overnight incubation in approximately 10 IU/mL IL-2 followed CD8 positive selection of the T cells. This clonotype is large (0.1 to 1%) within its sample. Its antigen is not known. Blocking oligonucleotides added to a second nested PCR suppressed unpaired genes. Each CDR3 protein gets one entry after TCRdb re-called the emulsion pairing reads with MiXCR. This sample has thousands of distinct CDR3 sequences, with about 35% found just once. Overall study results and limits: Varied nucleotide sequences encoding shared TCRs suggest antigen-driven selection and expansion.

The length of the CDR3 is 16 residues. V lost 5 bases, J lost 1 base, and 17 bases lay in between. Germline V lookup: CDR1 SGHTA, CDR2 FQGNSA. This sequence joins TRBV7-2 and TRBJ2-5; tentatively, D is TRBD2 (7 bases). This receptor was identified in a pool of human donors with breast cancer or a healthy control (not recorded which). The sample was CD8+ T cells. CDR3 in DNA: TGTGCCAGCAGCCCCCGGGGAGGGGGGATCCAAGAGACCCAGTACTTC. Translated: CASSPRGGGIQETQYF.